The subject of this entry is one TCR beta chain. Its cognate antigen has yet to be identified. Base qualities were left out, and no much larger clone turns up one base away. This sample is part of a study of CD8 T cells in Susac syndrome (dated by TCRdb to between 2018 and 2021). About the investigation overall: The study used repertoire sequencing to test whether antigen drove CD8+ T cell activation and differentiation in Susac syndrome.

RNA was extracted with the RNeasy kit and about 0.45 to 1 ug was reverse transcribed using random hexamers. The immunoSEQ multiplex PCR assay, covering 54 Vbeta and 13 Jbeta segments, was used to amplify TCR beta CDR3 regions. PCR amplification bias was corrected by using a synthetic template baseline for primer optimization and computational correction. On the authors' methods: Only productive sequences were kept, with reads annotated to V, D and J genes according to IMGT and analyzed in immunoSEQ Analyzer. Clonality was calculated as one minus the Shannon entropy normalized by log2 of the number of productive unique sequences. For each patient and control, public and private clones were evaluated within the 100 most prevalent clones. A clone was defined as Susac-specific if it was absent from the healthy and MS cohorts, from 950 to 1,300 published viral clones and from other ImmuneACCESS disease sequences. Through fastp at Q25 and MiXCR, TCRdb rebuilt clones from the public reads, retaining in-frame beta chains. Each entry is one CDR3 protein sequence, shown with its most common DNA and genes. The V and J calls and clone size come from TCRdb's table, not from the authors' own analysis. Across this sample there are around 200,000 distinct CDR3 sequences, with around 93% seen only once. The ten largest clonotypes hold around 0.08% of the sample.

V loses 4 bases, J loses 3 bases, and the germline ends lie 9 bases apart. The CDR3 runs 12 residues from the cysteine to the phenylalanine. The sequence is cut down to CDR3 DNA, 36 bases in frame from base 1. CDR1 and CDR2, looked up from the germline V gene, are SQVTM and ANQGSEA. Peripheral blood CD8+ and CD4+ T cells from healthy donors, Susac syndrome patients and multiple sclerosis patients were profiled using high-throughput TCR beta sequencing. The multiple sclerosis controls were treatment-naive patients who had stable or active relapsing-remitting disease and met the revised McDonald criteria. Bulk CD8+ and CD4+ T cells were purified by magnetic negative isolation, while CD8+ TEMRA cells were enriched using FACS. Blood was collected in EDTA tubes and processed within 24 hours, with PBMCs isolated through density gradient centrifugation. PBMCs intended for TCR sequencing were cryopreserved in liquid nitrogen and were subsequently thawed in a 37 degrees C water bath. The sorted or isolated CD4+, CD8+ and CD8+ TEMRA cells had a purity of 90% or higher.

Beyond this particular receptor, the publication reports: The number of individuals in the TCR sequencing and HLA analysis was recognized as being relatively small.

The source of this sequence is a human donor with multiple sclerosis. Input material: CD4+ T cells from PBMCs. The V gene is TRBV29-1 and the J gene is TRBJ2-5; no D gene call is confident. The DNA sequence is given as TGCAGCGTTGGGTCAGGAGAAGAGACCCAGTACTTC. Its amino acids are CSVGSGEETQYF.